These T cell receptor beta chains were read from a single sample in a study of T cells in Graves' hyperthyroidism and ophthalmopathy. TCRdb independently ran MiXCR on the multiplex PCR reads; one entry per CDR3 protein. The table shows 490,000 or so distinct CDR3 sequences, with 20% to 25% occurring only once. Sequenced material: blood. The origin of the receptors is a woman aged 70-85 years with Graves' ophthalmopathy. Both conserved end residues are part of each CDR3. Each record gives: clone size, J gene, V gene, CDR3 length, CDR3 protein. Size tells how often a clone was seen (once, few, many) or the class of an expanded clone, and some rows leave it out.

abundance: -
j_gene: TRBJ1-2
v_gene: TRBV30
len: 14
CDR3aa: CAWSGPTGNYGYTF

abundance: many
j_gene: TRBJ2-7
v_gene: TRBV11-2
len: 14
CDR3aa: CASSPRDLSYEQYF

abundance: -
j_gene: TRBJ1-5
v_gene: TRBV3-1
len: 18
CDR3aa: CASSPLDGQEESNQPQHF

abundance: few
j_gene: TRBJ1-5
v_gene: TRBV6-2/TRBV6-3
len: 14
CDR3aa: CASSYPGYNQPQHF

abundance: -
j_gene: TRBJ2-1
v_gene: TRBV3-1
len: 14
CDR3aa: CASSQRGGADEQFF

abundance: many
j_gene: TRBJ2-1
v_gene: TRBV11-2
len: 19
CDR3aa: CASSLRLAGAQGPYNEQFF

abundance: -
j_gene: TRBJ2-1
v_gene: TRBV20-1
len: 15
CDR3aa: CSARVGTSGRSEQFF

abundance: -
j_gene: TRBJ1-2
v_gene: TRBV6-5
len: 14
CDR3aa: CASSYSFSGDGYTF

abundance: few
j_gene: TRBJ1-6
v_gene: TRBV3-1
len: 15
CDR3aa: CASSQGQLHNSPLHF

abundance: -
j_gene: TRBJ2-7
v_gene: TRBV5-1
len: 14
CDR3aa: CASSEQTGGIEQYF

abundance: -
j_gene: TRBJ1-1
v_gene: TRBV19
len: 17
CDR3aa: CASSPVALGWRNTEAFF

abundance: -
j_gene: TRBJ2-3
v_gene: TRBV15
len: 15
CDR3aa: CATSVAGGPTDTQYF

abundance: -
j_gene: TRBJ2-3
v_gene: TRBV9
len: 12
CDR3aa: CASSVDKNTQYF

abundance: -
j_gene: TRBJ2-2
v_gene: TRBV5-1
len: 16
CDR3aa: CASSQTAGTRGGELFF

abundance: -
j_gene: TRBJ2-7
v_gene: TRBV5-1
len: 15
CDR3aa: CASSKGTGVSYEQYF

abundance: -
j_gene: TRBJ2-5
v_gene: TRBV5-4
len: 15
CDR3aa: CASSQGGRAKETQYF

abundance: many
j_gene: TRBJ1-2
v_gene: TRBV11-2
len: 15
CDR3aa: CASSLAVAPNYGYTF

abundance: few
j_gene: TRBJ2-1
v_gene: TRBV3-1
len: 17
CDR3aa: CASSQDRGAGGYNEQFF

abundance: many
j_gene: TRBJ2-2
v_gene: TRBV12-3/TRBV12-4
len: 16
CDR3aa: CASSFLQAGLTGELFF

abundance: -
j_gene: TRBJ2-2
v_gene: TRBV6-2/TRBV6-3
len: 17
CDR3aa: CASSSTRRERNTGELFF

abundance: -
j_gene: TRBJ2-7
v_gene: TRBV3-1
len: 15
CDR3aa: CASSQASGAPYEQYF

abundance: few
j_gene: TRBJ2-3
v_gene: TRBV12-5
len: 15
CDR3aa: CASGTGLAGTDTQYF

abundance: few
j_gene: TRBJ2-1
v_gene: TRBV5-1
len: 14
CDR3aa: CASSLEAGQGEQFF

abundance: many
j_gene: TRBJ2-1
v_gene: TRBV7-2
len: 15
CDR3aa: CASSRRLAGDNEQFF

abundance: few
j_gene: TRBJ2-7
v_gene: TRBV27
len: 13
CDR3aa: CASRRAGSFEQYF

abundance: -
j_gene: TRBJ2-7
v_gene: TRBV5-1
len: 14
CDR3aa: CASSLDQGDYEQYF

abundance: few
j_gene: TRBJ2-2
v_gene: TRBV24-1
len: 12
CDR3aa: CATRAVTGELFF

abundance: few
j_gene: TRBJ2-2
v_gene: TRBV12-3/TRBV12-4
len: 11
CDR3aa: CASSLGPELFF

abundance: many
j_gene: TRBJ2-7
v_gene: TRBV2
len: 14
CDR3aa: CASSETSGTYEQYF

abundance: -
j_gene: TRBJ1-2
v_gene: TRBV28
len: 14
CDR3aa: CASSPPPGQYGYTF

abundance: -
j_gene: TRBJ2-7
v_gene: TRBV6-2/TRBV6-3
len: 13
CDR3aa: CASSAEGEYEQYF

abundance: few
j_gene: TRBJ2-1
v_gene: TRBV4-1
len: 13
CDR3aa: CASSQARAFEQFF

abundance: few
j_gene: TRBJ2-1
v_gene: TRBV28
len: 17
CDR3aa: CASSPLSIIGIGNEQFF

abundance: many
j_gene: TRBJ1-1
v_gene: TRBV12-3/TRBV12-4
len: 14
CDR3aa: CASSLPQTYTEAFF

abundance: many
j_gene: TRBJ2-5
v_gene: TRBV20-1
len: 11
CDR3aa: CSASYEETQYF

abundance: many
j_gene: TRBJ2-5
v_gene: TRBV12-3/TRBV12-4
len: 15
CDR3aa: CASSASITGKETQYF

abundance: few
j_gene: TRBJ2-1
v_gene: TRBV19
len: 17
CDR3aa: CASSHWSGQGIGNEQFF

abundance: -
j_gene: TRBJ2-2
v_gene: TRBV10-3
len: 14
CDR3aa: CAIGTQGLSGELFF

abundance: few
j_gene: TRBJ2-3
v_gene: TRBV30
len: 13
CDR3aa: CAWALEGRNTQYF

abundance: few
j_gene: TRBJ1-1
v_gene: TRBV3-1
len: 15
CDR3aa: CASSQDSLTLREAFF

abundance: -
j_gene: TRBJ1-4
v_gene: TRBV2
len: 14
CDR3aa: CASDRPSANEKLFF

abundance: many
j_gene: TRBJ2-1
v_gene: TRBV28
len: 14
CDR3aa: CASSRIFPYNEQFF

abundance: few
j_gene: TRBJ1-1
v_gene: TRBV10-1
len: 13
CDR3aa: CASRRGRDTEAFF

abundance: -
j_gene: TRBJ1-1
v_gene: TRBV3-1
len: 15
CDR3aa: CASSQGVQGNTEAFF

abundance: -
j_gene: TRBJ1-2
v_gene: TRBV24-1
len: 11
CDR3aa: CATSDQAGYTF

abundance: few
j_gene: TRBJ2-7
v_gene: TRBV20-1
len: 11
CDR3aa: CSARTLYEQYF

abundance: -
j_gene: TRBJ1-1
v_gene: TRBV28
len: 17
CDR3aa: CASSPPRGGLTSTEAFF

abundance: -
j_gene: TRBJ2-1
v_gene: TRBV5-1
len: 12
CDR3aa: CASSPGANEQFF

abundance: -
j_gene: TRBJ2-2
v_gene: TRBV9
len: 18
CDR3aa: CASSVAIPRGRYDGELFF

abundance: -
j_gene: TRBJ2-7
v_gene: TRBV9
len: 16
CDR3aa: CASSEMVAGRPYEQYF

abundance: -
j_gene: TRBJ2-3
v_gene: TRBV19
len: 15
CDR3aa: CASRNYRGSTDTQYF